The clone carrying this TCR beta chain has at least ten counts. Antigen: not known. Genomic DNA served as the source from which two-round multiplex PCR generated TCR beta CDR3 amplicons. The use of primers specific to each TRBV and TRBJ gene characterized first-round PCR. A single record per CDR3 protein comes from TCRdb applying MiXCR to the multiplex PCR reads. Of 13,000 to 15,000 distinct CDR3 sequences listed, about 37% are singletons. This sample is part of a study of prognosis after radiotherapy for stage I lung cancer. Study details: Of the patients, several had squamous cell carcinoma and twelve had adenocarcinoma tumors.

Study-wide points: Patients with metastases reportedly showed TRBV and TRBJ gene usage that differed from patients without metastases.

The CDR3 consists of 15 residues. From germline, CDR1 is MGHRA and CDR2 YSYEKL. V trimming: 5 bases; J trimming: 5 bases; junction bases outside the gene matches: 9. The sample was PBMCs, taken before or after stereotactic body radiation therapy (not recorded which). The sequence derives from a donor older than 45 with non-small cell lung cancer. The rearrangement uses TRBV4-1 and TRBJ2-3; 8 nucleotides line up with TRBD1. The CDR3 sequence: CASSSRTGREDTQYF. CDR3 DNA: TGCGCCAGCAGCTCACGGACAGGGCGCGAAGATACGCAGTATTTT.